One T cell receptor beta chain is described in this entry. In the source study's methods: Researchers report that nucleated cell counts were estimated from reference gene primer amplification. TCRdb keeps only in-frame clones here, not all; method: immunoSEQ multiplex PCR. Clone size and V and J calls were adopted from that table, with D and trimming inferred from the DNA. In the table there are approximately 220,000 clones, around 82% of which are singletons. Germline V gene data show CDR1 as SGHDT and CDR2 as YYEEEE. V lost 2 bases and J 8 bases, leaving 16 bases between the germline ends. The CDR3 spans 14 residues. The sample originates from a study of blood T cell repertoires in COVID-19. In the study overall: Samples representing acute and convalescent COVID-19 were sourced from the United States, Italy and Spain. PBMCs, B-cell-depleted T cells, or T cells provided the cDNA or gDNA that made up the material.

The origin of this receptor is a woman between 55 and 75 years old with acute or convalescent COVID-19. The sequencing input was peripheral blood. The chain is built from TRBV5-6 and TRBJ1-2; maybe TRBD1 (6 bases). The CDR3 is CASSFSGQSSGYTF. The CDR3 DNA reads TGTGCCAGCAGCTTTTCGGGACAATCGTCAGGCTACACCTTC.